This T cell receptor (beta chain) is from a study of blood T cell repertoires in COVID-19. Study context: The United States, Italy and Spain were the sources of the acute and convalescent COVID-19 samples.

Per the germline V gene, CDR1 is ENHRY and CDR2 is SYGVKD. With V trimmed by 7 bases and J by 9 bases, 8 bases remained unmatched. This CDR3 contains 14 residues. Produced via immunoSEQ multiplex PCR; TCRdb's table is partial and in-frame only. The sample holds roughly 100,000 clones, about 88% seen once. The chain uses TRBV10-3 and TRBJ2-2; 10 positions agree with TRBD2. The TCR sequence derives from a man in his fifties with active or convalescent COVID-19. The material sequenced was peripheral blood. DNA of the CDR3: TGTGCCATCATGAGCGGGGGGGATGTACGGGAGCTGTTTTTT. This gives the protein CAIMSGGDVRELFF.